Below are 2 T cell receptor beta chains sequenced from a single sample in a study of shared clonotypes between healthy human individuals (dated by TCRdb to the early 2020s). Libraries were constructed by the immunoSEQ multiplex PCR assay. TCRdb limited this immuneACCESS table to in-frame rearrangements with V and J called. A share of clones is missing; checked studies link under half to unresolved V genes, and the rest is unexplained. This sample lists around 2,000,000 clones; approximately 95% were detected once. The ten largest make up 0.85% to 1.2% of the sample. CD8 naive samples were CD45RO-negative cells positively selected for CCR7, giving a CD45RA+CCR7+ population that excluded TemRA cells. Specimen: naive CD8+ T cells sorted from blood. The sample's cell subset or site label, in plain terms: CD45RA+CCR7+. The receptor source for this set is a man aged 18-30 years in good health.

In regard to this clone: This specimen includes other DNA sequences encoding the same CDR3. The V call is TRBV19, the J call TRBJ1-1; D is perhaps TRBD1 (6 bases). The CDR3 is made up of 12 amino acids. The V gene's germline CDR1 is LNHDA and CDR2 SQIVND (reference sequence). Trimming pared 6 bases from V and 4 bases from J, leaving 9 bases between. The DNA of the CDR3 is TGTGCCAGTAGGCGAGGGGGCACTGAAGCTTTCTTT. Protein sequence: CASRRGGTEAFF.

The CDR3 nucleotides read TGTGCCAGCAGCTCTATCGACAGTTACGAGCAGTACTTC. The encoded protein is CASSSIDSYEQYF. The chain combines TRBV7-9 with TRBJ2-7, with D perhaps TRBD1 (5 bases). Trimming stripped 4 bases from V and 4 bases from J, with 11 bases between. This CDR3 contains 13 residues. CDR1 is SEHNR and CDR2 is FQNEAQ in the germline V gene (reference sequence).